Presented here are 9 T cell receptor beta chains from one specimen sequenced in a study of cytomegalovirus exposure and HLA in healthy donors. It was with 60 Vbeta and 13 Jbeta primers that the PCR ran. The repertoire was sequenced with immunoSEQ multiplex PCR; TCRdb's copy has only in-frame clones and lacks some. The repertoire includes about 120,000 clones, roughly 70% of them detected once, and 1.5% to 2% sits in the top ten. The sample comprised PBMCs. The receptors shown here come from a woman in her late teens or twenties in good health and CMV-seronegative.

There are a few counts of this clone. The rearrangement uses TRBV10-3 and TRBJ2-7; TRBD1 is a possible D gene (6 bases). The CDR3 runs 14 residues. The germline V gene has CDR1 ENHRY and CDR2 SYGVKD. Trimming took off 2 bases at V and 3 bases at J, with 11 bases between the two ends. CDR3 bases: TGTGCCATCAGTGAGGGACAGCCATTCTACGAGCAGTACTTC. It encodes CAISEGQPFYEQYF.

This chain connects TRBV28 to TRBJ1-5; 11 bases fit TRBD1. Germline V lookup: CDR1 MDHEN, CDR2 SYDVKM. The CDR3 covers 15 residues. J gave up 4 bases and V 6 bases, and 5 bases lay outside the gene matches. This CDR3 reads CASRSGQGANQPQHF. CDR3 bases: TGTGCCAGCAGGAGCGGACAGGGGGCGAATCAGCCCCAGCATTTT. The full variable domain, completed using reference TRBV28 and TRBJ1-5, is DVKVTQSSRYLVKRTGEKVFLECVQDMDHENMFWYRQDPGLGLRLIYFSYDVKMKEKGDIPEGYSVSREKKERFSLILESASTNQTSMYLCASRSGQGANQPQHFGDGTRLSIL.

Of note for this clone: The sample contains more than one DNA sequence encoding this CDR3. In DNA, the CDR3 is TGTGCCAGCAGCGTAGGGGCCACTAATGAAAAACTGTTTTTT. It specifies CASSVGATNEKLFF. This chain links TRBV9 with TRBJ1-4; unclear D gene. Germline-derived CDR1 and CDR2 are SGDLS and YYNGEE. This CDR3 comprises 14 residues. V was cut by 0 bases and J by 2 bases, with 5 bases left in between.

The CDR3: CASSWTGTNYGYTF. CDR3 nucleotides: TGTGCCAGCAGCTGGACAGGCACTAACTATGGCTACACCTTC. The chain is built from TRBV5-4 and TRBJ1-2, with 7 bases fitting TRBD1. The CDR3 sequence is 14 residues long. Trimming took 3 bases from V and 0 from J; bases not matched to a gene: 2. Germline CDR1 is SGHNT and CDR2 is YYREEE (reference sequence).

CDR3 nucleotide sequence: TGTGCCAGCAGTTTGACAGGGGTGAGGCAAGAGACCCAGTACTTC. Translated, it gives CASSLTGVRQETQYF. This rearrangement joins TRBV28 to TRBJ2-5, with 8 bases that match TRBD1. This CDR3 comprises 15 residues. J gave up 2 bases and V 3 bases, and 5 bases lay outside the gene matches. Germline V lookup: CDR1 MDHEN, CDR2 SYDVKM.

The V gene is TRBV28, the J gene TRBJ2-5; D might be TRBD1 (6 bases). The V gene's germline CDR1 is MDHEN and CDR2 SYDVKM. V lost 8 bases and J 5 bases, leaving 21 bases between the germline ends. This CDR3 contains 15 residues. Written as DNA, the CDR3 is TGTGCCAGCGGCTCAGAGGACAAGGGGGTGGAGACCCAGTACTTC. Translating gives CASGSEDKGVETQYF.

The chain combines TRBV2 with TRBJ1-2, with 8 bases matching TRBD1. Trimming cost V 0 bases and J 6 bases; bases outside gene matches: 6. From germline, CDR1 is SNHLY and CDR2 FYNNEI. The CDR3 contains 15 residues. CDR3 amino acids: CASSEASRGQDGYTF. In DNA, the CDR3 is TGTGCCAGCAGTGAAGCGAGTAGGGGACAGGATGGCTACACCTTC.

The V gene is TRBV30, the J gene TRBJ1-1, with TRBD1 identical over 12 bases. The CDR3 extends over 15 amino acids. V dropped 2 bases and J dropped 9; count of bases not matched to a gene: 10. Germline V CDR1 and CDR2: GTSNPN, SVGIG (reference sequence). The CDR3 here is CAWSTGTGGLNKAFF. CDR3 DNA: TGTGCCTGGAGTACGGGGACAGGGGGCCTCAATAAAGCTTTCTTT.

This chain uses TRBV14 with TRBJ1-6, with D perhaps TRBD1 (5 bases). In germline, CDR1 is SGHDN, CDR2 FVKESK. The CDR3 contains 13 residues. Between the trimmed V and J ends, which lost 4 bases and 6 bases, there was a span of 7 bases. The CDR3 region is CASSLRGNSPLHF. The CDR3 region has the DNA TGTGCCAGCAGCCTTAGGGGTAATTCACCCCTCCACTTT.